What follows describes a single T cell receptor (beta chain). What it binds is not known. Donors were ostensibly healthy at sampling, although undocumented immune exposures were probable. This sample was taken from a study of cytomegalovirus exposure and HLA in healthy donors. Study findings and constraints: Some TCR beta chains (around 180 of them) were listed as cytomegalovirus-associated. Donors belonging to an Asian-associated ancestry cluster reportedly showed fewer N-insertions in productive TCRs than the roughly 670-donor mean, according to what a later analysis found.

It was with 60 Vbeta and 13 Jbeta primers that the PCR ran. Profiling relied on immunoSEQ multiplex PCR, and the TCRdb table lists in-frame clones only, not all of them. The sample records about 100,000 clones, about three fifths being singletons. This TCR derives from a human donor in good health. Sequencing used PBMCs.

In nucleotides, the CDR3 is TGTGCCAGCAGCGGATCCCACGTGGGAGGGGGACCCAATGAGCAGTTCTTC. This gives the protein CASSGSHVGGGPNEQFF. V is TRBV9 and J is TRBJ2-1, with D maybe TRBD2 (7 bases). CDR3 length: 17 residues. Germline V gene data show CDR1 as SGDLS and CDR2 as YYNGEE. The ends were cut back, 3 bases at V and 6 bases at J, with 22 bases in the middle.